This T cell receptor beta chain was sequenced in a study of breast tumors, draining lymph nodes, adjacent tissues. Study outcomes and limitations: Tumor TCR diversity was below lymph nodes but above nontumor tissue. Most tumor T cells seemingly derive from lymph node, then expand in tumor. That most tumor T cells come from lymph nodes remained unproven. Compared with basal-like, luminal-like tumors shared significantly more repertoire with nontumor tissue.

This clonotype occurred many times. What it binds is not known. The J segment lost 2 bases and the V segment lost 4 bases, leaving 13 bases of the junction unmatched. The CDR3 contains 17 residues. Germline V gene lookup returns CDR1 MGHDK and CDR2 SYGVNS. TCRdb used MiXCR to reprocess the multiplex PCR reads, holding one entry per CDR3 protein. The sample yields 20,000 or so distinct CDR3 sequences, roughly 30% seen once. The source is a female donor with breast cancer. Some clones in this sample may be carry-over from other donors' samples. The sample comprised breast tumor tissue. The gene calls are TRBV25-1 and TRBJ2-7; TRBD2 matches 8 bases. The CDR3 sequence: CASSGLGASGSTYEQYF. The CDR3 DNA is TGTGCCAGCAGTGGGCTCGGGGCTAGCGGGTCTACCTACGAGCAGTACTTC.